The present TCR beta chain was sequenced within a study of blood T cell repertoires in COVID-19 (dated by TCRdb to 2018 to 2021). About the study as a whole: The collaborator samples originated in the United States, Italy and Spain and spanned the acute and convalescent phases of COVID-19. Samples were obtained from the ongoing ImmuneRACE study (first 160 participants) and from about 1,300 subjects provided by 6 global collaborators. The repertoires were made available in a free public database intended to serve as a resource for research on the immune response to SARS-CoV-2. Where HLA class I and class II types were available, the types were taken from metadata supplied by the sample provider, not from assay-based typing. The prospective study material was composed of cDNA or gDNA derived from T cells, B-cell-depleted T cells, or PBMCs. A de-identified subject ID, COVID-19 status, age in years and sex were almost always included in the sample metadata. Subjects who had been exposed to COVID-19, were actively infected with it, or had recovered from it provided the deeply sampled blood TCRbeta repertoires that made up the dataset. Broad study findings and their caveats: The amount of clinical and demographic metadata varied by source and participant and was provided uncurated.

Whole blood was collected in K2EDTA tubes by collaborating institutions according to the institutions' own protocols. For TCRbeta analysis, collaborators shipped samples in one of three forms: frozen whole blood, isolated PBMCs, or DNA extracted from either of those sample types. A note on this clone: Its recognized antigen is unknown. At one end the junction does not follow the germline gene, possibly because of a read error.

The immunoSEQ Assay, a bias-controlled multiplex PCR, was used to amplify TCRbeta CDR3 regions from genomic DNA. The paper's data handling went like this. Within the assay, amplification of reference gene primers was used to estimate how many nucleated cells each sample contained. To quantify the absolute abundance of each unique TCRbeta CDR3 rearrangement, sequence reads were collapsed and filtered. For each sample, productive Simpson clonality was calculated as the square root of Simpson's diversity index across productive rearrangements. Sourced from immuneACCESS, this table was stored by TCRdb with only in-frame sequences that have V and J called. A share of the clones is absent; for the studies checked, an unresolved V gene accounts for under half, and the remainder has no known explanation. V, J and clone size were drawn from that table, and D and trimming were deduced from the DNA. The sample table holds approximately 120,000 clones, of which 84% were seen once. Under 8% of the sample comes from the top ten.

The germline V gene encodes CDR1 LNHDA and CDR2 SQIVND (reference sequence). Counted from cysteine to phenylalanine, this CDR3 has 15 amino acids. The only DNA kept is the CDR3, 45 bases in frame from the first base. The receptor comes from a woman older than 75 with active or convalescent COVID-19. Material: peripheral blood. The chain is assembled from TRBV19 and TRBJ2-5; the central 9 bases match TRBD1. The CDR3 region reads CASRIGDRDQETRYF. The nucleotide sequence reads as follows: TGTGCCAGTAGAATAGGGGACAGGGACCAAGAGACCCGGTACTTC.